These 3 T cell receptor beta chains were sequenced from one sample in a study of identical twins. One entry per CDR3 protein results from TCRdb running MiXCR on the 5' RACE reads. This table holds 550,000 to 700,000 distinct CDR3 sequences, around a tenth found once. These same records also appear under a second study, on yellow fever vaccine responses in identical twins.

The sequenced sample consisted of PBMCs. The receptors stem from a woman under 30 in good health.

The chain has TRBV7-2 and TRBJ2-3; D may be TRBD2 (5 bases). The V and J ends lost 5 bases and 4 bases respectively, with 7 bases between them. The germline gives CDR1 SGHTA, CDR2 FQGNSA. This CDR3 region has 12 residues. The CDR3 nucleotides read TGTGCCAGCAGCCGGACTTCAGATACGCAGTATTTT. Translated, it gives CASSRTSDTQYF.

At least ten counts were recorded for this clonotype. The V call is TRBV7-3, the J call TRBJ2-3; D may be TRBD1 or TRBD2 (6 bases each). Germline CDR1 SGHTA, CDR2 FQGTGA. The length of the CDR3 is 17 residues. Trimming removed 4 bases at V and 2 bases at J, with 19 bases between. The CDR3: CASSSHPRGRNTDTQYF. Here the CDR3 DNA reads TGTGCCAGCAGCTCCCATCCTCGGGGGCGAAACACAGATACGCAGTATTTT.

The V call is TRBV5-1, the J call TRBJ2-3, with 11 nucleotides matching TRBD2. Germline V gene lookup returns CDR1 SGHRS and CDR2 YFSETQ. The V segment lost 2 bases and the J segment 3 bases; nucleotides outside the gene matches: 5. This CDR3 contains 16 residues. CDR3 in amino acids: CASSFSSGGTTDTQYF. The CDR3 region has the DNA TGCGCCAGCAGCTTTTCTAGCGGGGGGACGACAGATACGCAGTATTTT.